The rows below give T cell receptor beta chains drawn from one sample of a study of T-cell reconstitution after alpha-beta-depleted transplantation in children. TCRdb re-called the PCR reads through MiXCR, storing one row per CDR3 protein. The sample shows some 130,000 distinct CDR3 sequences, more than 9.5% of them seen only once. Sequences were derived from PBMCs, mostly from graft donor cells, sampled 180 days after TCRalphabeta/CD19-depleted stem cell transplant. The receptors derive from a girl less than two years old who had a stem cell transplant for combined immunodeficiency, so the T cells may come from the graft donor. The CDR3 runs from the conserved cysteine through the conserved F or W. Fields, in order: clone size, J gene, D gene, V gene, CDR3 protein, CDR3 DNA. A D gene is named only where the DNA matches it firmly. Size is stated for part of the rows, as once, few or many counts, or as a class when the clone is expanded.

>few|TRBJ2-2|TRBD1|TRBV10-3
CAISRDRRPTGELFF
TGTGCCATCAGCCGGGACAGGCGACCCACCGGGGAGCTGTTTTTT
>few|TRBJ2-5|TRBD1|TRBV7-2
CASSPGTDQETQYF
TGTGCCAGCAGCCCCGGGACAGATCAAGAGACCCAGTACTTC
>few|TRBJ2-1|TRBD1|TRBV20-1
CSARGGPGTGVYEQFF
TGCAGTGCTAGAGGGGGTCCCGGGACAGGGGTCTATGAGCAGTTCTTC
>NA|TRBJ2-3|NA|TRBV18
CASSPRALTDTQYF
TGTGCCAGCTCACCACGGGCCCTCACAGATACGCAGTATTTT
>NA|TRBJ2-5|NA|TRBV29-1
CSVVAGLGQETQYF
TGCAGCGTTGTGGCAGGGCTGGGCCAAGAGACCCAGTACTTC
>NA|TRBJ2-1|TRBD2|TRBV5-1
CASSLGPSGVNEQFF
TGCGCCAGCAGCTTGGGGCCTAGCGGGGTGAATGAGCAGTTCTTC
>few|TRBJ2-2|NA|TRBV6-1
CASGLGLLTGELFF
TGTGCCAGCGGCCTGGGACTTCTAACCGGGGAGCTGTTTTTT
>NA|TRBJ1-1|NA|TRBV7-2
CANSAGQLTEAFF
TGTGCCAACAGCGCAGGACAGCTCACTGAAGCTTTCTTT
>few|TRBJ1-5|NA|TRBV6-1
CASSDVPPSNQPQHF
TGTGCCAGCAGTGATGTCCCCCCGAGCAATCAGCCCCAGCATTTT
>few|TRBJ2-7|TRBD2|TRBV29-1
CSVVPSGAYEQYF
TGCAGCGTTGTGCCTAGCGGGGCGTACGAGCAGTACTTC
>NA|TRBJ2-6|NA|TRBV18
CASSPPGHSGANVLTF
TGTGCCAGCTCACCACCGGGGCACTCTGGGGCCAACGTCCTGACTTTC
>many|TRBJ1-2|NA|TRBV5-5
CASSPIDRSYGYTF
TGTGCCAGCAGCCCTATAGACAGATCTTATGGCTACACCTTC
>NA|TRBJ2-7|NA|TRBV20-1
CCARDRLREWNEQYF
TGCTGTGCTAGAGATCGGTTGAGGGAGTGGAACGAGCAGTACTTC
>many|TRBJ2-7|NA|TRBV10-3
CAGSYGLRTTYEQYF
TGTGCCGGAAGTTACGGACTGCGGACGACATACGAGCAGTACTTC
>few|TRBJ2-2|NA|TRBV7-6
CASSLSRATGELFF
TGTGCCAGCAGCTTAAGTAGGGCAACCGGGGAGCTGTTTTTT
>NA|TRBJ1-1|NA|TRBV30
CAWSLRGNTEAFF
TGTGCCTGGAGTCTGAGAGGGAACACTGAAGCTTTCTTT
>NA|TRBJ2-2|TRBD2|TRBV11-2
CASSPMGGAGELFF
TGTGCCAGCAGTCCTATGGGGGGGGCCGGGGAGCTGTTTTTT
>many|TRBJ1-1|NA|TRBV24-1
CATSDFYGTEAFF
TGTGCCACCAGTGATTTCTACGGGACTGAAGCTTTCTTT
>NA|TRBJ1-1|NA|TRBV12-3/TRBV12-4
CASRSQVNTEAFF
TGTGCCAGCAGGTCCCAGGTGAACACTGAAGCTTTCTTT
>NA|TRBJ1-1|TRBD1|TRBV11-1
CASSKTGDTEAFF
TGTGCCAGCAGCAAGACAGGGGACACTGAAGCTTTCTTT
>many|TRBJ2-3|TRBD1|TRBV6-2/TRBV6-3
CASSYPPGQGTDTQYF
TGTGCCAGCAGTTACCCGCCGGGACAGGGCACAGATACGCAGTATTTT
>many|TRBJ2-7|NA|TRBV5-5
CASSLGGGPYEQYF
TGTGCCAGCAGCTTGGGTGGGGGACCCTACGAGCAGTACTTC
>few|TRBJ1-1|TRBD1|TRBV7-2
CASSFSTGPEAFF
TGTGCCAGCAGCTTTTCGACAGGGCCTGAAGCTTTCTTT
>NA|TRBJ1-2|NA|TRBV4-3
CASSQYPHTSGYTF
TGCGCCAGCAGCCAATACCCCCACACCAGCGGCTACACCTTC
>few|TRBJ2-7|TRBD2|TRBV12-3/TRBV12-4
CASSLKTSGRFFSYEQYF
TGTGCCAGCAGTTTAAAGACTAGCGGGAGGTTCTTCTCCTACGAGCAGTACTTC
>NA|TRBJ2-2|TRBD2|TRBV12-3/TRBV12-4
CASSFPHRLAGGPGELFF
TGTGCCAGCAGTTTTCCCCACCGACTAGCGGGAGGGCCTGGGGAGCTGTTTTTT
>few|TRBJ2-3|TRBD2|TRBV29-1
CSVEAGGPTDTQYF
TGCAGCGTTGAGGCGGGGGGCCCCACAGATACGCAGTATTTT